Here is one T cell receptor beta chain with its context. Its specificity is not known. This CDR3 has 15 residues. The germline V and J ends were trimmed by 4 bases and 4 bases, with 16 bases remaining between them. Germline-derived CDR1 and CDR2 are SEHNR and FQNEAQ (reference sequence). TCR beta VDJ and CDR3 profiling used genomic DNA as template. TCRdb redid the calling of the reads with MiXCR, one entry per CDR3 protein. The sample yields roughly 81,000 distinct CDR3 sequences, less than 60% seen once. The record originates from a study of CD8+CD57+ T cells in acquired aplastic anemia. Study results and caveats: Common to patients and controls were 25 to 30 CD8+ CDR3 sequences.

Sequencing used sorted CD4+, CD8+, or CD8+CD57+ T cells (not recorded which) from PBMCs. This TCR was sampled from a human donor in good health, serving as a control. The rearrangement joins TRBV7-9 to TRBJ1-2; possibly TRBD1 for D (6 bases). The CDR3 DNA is TGTGCCAGCAGCTGGCCGGACAGAATTTTCTATGGCTACACCTTC. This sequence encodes CASSWPDRIFYGYTF.